This is a list of T cell receptor beta chains from one sample in a study of tumor-infiltrating lymphocytes in primary liver carcinoma. Using its own MiXCR run on the multiplex PCR reads, TCRdb lists one record per CDR3 protein. The table has nearly 45,000 distinct CDR3 sequences, 65% to 85% seen once. Sequenced input: liver tumor tissue from sampling region 2. The receptors come from a man aged 40-49 years with primary liver carcinoma and hepatitis B virus infection. CDR3s include the opening cysteine and the closing phenylalanine or tryptophan. D genes are given only for firm matches. Some rows mark clone size as missing; the rest say once, few, many or name a class of expanded clone.

>TRBV6-1|few|13|TRBJ2-7|TRBD1
TGTGCCTGCAACACCGGGACAGGGGGTGAGCAGTACTTC
CACNTGTGGEQYF
>TRBV29-1|.|15|TRBJ2-1|TRBD2
TGCAGCGTTGGATTAGCGGGAGGGTACCACAATGAGCAGTTCTTC
CSVGLAGGYHNEQFF
>TRBV5-1|many|15|TRBJ2-3|.
TGCGCCAGCAGCTCCGCCGGGAGCTGGACAGATACGCAGTATTTT
CASSSAGSWTDTQYF
>TRBV6-5|.|12|TRBJ1-2|.
TGTGCCAACAAAACAAACGATGGAGGCTACACCTTC
CANKTNDGGYTF
>TRBV10-3|once|15|TRBJ1-1|.
TGTGCCATCAGCGACCGGCTTGGAGGGAACACTGAAGCTTTCTTT
CAISDRLGGNTEAFF
>TRBV10-3|.|12|TRBJ1-1|.
TGTGCCAGCCGGGAGTGGGACAATGAAGCTTTCTTT
CASREWDNEAFF
>TRBV4-2|.|16|TRBJ2-7|.
TGTACCAGCAGCCAAGGTACAGACTCAAAAGGCTACGAGCAGTACTTC
CTSSQGTDSKGYEQYF
>TRBV19|.|14|TRBJ2-2|.
TGTGCCACCACGTGGCAGGCAAGCGTCGGGGAGCTGTTTTTT
CATTWQASVGELFF
>TRBV7-9|.|14|TRBJ2-1|TRBD2
TGTGCCAGCAGCTCTGGGTCTAGCGGCAATGAGCAGTTCTTC
CASSSGSSGNEQFF
>TRBV28|.|15|TRBJ2-7|.
TGTGCCAGTAGTTCCCCCTTGGGACATGTCGCCGAGCAGTACTTC
CASSSPLGHVAEQYF
>TRBV28|.|14|TRBJ2-7|TRBD2
TGTGCCTGCAGTTGGTCAGCGGGACTAGTTGAGCAGTACTTC
CACSWSAGLVEQYF
>TRBV29-1|.|13|TRBJ1-6|TRBD1
TGCAGCGTTGGGGACAGGACAAAATCACCCCTCCACTTT
CSVGDRTKSPLHF
>TRBV11-1|.|13|TRBJ2-7|TRBD1
TGTACCAGCAGGGGGATGCGATCCTACGAGCAGCACTTC
CTSRGMRSYEQHF
>TRBV29-1|.|13|TRBJ1-1|.
TGCAGCGTTGAAGACCGGGGTGGGGCTAAAGCTTTCTTT
CSVEDRGGAKAFF
>TRBV29-1|.|12|TRBJ2-7|TRBD1
TGCGGCGTTGGGGACAGAGGCTACGAGCAGTACTTC
CGVGDRGYEQYF
>TRBV28|.|15|TRBJ2-3|.
TGTGCCAGCAGACACGCTAGCAGAAGCACAGATACGCAGTATTTT
CASRHASRSTDTQYF
>TRBV11-2|.|12|TRBJ2-7|.
TGTGCCAGCAGCTTATCAAGCTTCAAGCGGTACTTC
CASSLSSFKRYF
>TRBV14|.|16|TRBJ2-3|.
TGTGCCAGCAACCAACAACAGTGGAGAGGGACAGATACGCAGTATTTT
CASNQQQWRGTDTQYF
>TRBV12-3/TRBV12-4|.|16|TRBJ2-1|TRBD2
TGTGCCAGCAGTGATCAGGGACTAGTATCCTACAATGAGCAGTCCTTC
CASSDQGLVSYNEQSF
>TRBV7-2|many|16|TRBJ2-7|TRBD1
TGTGCCAGCAGCTTAGGCCCGGGACAGGCCTCCTACGAGCAGTACTTC
CASSLGPGQASYEQYF
>TRBV12-3/TRBV12-4|.|15|TRBJ2-3|TRBD1
TGTGCCAGCAATTGGGACAGGGACGGATCAGATACGCAGTATTTT
CASNWDRDGSDTQYF
>TRBV15|many|15|TRBJ2-1|.
TGTGCCACCAGCAGAGGTGGGACACCGAACAATGAGCAGTTCTTC
CATSRGGTPNNEQFF
>TRBV4-3|.|13|TRBJ2-7|TRBD1
TGCGCCAGCAGCCAAGATTCAGGGGGAGAGCAGTACTTC
CASSQDSGGEQYF
>TRBV5-1|.|15|TRBJ2-5|TRBD1
TGCGCCAGCAGCCAGACAGGGGGAAAAGAAGAGACCCAGTACTTC
CASSQTGGKEETQYF
>TRBV5-1|medium-sized|20|TRBJ2-3|TRBD1
TGCGCCAGCAGACTTTCAGGGGGCGGCCCTGCGCTGCCTAGCACAGATACGCAGTATTTT
CASRLSGGGPALPSTDTQYF
>TRBV7-9|.|12|TRBJ2-7|.
TGTGCCAGCAGCCTCGGGGCAGCGGAGCAGTACTTC
CASSLGAAEQYF
>TRBV14|.|19|TRBJ2-6|.
TGTGCCAGCAGCCAAGTCGCCGGATGGATCGGGGCTGGGGCCAACGTCTTGACTTTC
CASSQVAGWIGAGANVLTF
>TRBV28|.|15|TRBJ2-7|.
TGTGCCAGCAGTTTAGGCAGGGAGCGCTTTCACGAGCAGTACTTC
CASSLGRERFHEQYF
>TRBV14|.|16|TRBJ2-1|.
TGTCCCAGCAGTGCCGTAGCAGAATGGGTAAACAATGAGCAGTTCTTC
CPSSAVAEWVNNEQFF
>TRBV6-1|.|15|TRBJ2-5|TRBD2
TGTGCCAGTAGTGATCAAGCGGGGGGCCAAGAGACCCAGTACTTC
CASSDQAGGQETQYF
>TRBV5-1|.|15|TRBJ2-2|.
TGCGCCGGCAGCTTGGACGGCAACGGCAACGGGGAGTTGTTTTTT
CAGSLDGNGNGELFF
>TRBV9|.|15|TRBJ1-3|.
TGTGCCAGGAGCGCAGGGACCCTCGGTGGGAGCACCATATATTTT
CARSAGTLGGSTIYF
>TRBV12-3/TRBV12-4|medium-sized|14|TRBJ2-5|.
TGTGCCAGCAGTCCCGCCGGGGTTGAAGAGACCCAGTACTTC
CASSPAGVEETQYF
>TRBV7-3|many|14|TRBJ2-2|.
TGTGCCAGCAGCTTAGGGACGCTTACCGGGGAGCTGTTTTTT
CASSLGTLTGELFF
>TRBV20-1|.|13|TRBJ2-3|TRBD2
TGCAGTGTTAGCGTGACTAGCGGTGCTACGCAGTATTTT
CSVSVTSGATQYF
>TRBV6-1|.|16|TRBJ2-6|TRBD2
TGTGCCTGTACCGGGACGGGGGGTGCTGGGGCCAACGTCCTAACTTTC
CACTGTGGAGANVLTF
>TRBV6-5|.|15|TRBJ2-7|TRBD1
TGTGCCAGCGGTCCTCAGGGGGATAGCTCCTACGAGCAGTACTTC
CASGPQGDSSYEQYF
>TRBV12-3/TRBV12-4|.|13|TRBJ2-3|.
TGTGCCAGTAGTTTAGGGAGCCGAGATACGCAGTATTTT
CASSLGSRDTQYF
>TRBV6-2/TRBV6-3|many|13|TRBJ1-3|.
TGTGCCAGCAGTGACAACTCTGGAAACACCATATATTTT
CASSDNSGNTIYF
>TRBV11-2|.|21|TRBJ2-6|TRBD1
TGTGCCAGCAGCATAGGGGGAGACAGGGGCATTTCCCTCTCTTGGGCCAACCTCCTGACTTTC
CASSIGGDRGISLSWANLLTF
>TRBV28|many|15|TRBJ1-2|TRBD1
TGTGCCAGCAGGGCCGGGACAGGGGCGCGTGATGGCTACACCTTC
CASRAGTGARDGYTF
>TRBV6-1|.|12|TRBJ1-2|.
TGTGCCAGCAGTGCCCTCCTTTATGACTACACCTTC
CASSALLYDYTF